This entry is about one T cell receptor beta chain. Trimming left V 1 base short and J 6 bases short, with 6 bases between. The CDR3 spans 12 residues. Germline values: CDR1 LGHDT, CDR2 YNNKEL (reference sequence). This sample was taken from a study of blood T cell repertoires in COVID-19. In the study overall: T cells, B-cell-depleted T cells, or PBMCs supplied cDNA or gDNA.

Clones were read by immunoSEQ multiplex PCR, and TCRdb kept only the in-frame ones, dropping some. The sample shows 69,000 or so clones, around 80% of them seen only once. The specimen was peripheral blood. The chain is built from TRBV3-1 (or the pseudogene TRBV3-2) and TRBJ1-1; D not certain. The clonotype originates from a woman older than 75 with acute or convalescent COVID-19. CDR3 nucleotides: TGTGCCAGCAGCCAAGGAGTAGCTGAAGCTTTCTTT. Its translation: CASSQGVAEAFF.